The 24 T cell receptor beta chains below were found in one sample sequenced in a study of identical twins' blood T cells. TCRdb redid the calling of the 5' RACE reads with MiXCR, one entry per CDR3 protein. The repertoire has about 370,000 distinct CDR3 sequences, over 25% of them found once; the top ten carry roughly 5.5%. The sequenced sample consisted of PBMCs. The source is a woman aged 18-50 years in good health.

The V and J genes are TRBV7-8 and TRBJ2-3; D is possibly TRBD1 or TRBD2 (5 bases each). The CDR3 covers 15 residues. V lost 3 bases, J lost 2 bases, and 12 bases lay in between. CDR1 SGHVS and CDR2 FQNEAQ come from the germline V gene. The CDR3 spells CASSLSGAITDTQYF. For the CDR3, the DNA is TGTGCCAGCAGCTTGTCCGGGGCAATCACAGATACGCAGTATTTT. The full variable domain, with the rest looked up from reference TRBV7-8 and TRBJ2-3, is GAGVSQSPRYKVAKRGQDVALRCDPISGHVSLFWYQQALGQGPEFLTYFQNEAQLDKSGLPSDRFFAERPEGSVSTLKIQRTQQEDSAVYLCASSLSGAITDTQYFGPGTRLTVL.

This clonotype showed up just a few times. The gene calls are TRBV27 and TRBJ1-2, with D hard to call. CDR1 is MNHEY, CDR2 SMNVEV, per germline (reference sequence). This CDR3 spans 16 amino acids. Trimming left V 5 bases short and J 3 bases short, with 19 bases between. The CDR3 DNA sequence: TGTGCCAGCAGTCCGTCAACCGGGGATCACGACTATGGCTACACCTTC. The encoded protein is CASSPSTGDHDYGYTF.

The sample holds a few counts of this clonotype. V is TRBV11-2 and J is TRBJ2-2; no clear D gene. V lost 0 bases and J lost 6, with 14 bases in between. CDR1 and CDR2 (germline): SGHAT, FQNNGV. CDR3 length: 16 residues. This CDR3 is CASSLDLVVWAGELFF. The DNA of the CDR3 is TGTGCCAGCAGCTTAGATCTTGTGGTTTGGGCCGGGGAGCTGTTTTTT. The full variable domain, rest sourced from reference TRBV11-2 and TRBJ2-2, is EAGVAQSPRYKIIEKRQSVAFWCNPISGHATLYWYQQILGQGPKLLIQFQNNGVVDDSQLPKDRFSAERLKGVDSTLKIQPAKLEDSAVYLCASSLDLVVWAGELFFGEGSRLTVL.

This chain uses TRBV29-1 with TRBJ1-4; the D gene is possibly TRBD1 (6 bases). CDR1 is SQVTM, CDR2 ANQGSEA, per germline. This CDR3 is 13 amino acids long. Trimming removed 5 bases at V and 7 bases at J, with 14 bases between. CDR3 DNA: TGCAGCGTTTTAAAGGGGGTCGGTGAAAAACTGTTTTTT. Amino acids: CSVLKGVGEKLFF.

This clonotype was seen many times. The CDR3 DNA reads as TGCGCCAGCAGCCAAGAGACATCAGTCCCAGAGACCCAGTACTTC. Encoded protein: CASSQETSVPETQYF. The J gene is TRBJ2-5, the V gene TRBV4-3, with unresolved D. V was clipped by 0 bases and J by 4 bases, with 12 bases between them. CDR1 is LGHNA and CDR2 is YSLEER in the germline V gene. There are 15 residues in the CDR3.

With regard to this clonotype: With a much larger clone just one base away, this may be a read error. This chain's CDR3 is CASRNRQSNTEAFF. CDR3 DNA sequence: TGTGCCAGCAGAAACAGACAGAGTAACACTGAAGCTTTCTTT. This sequence joins TRBV6-6 and TRBJ1-1, with D maybe TRBD1 (5 bases). CDR1 and CDR2 (germline): MNHNY, SVGAGI (reference sequence). Trimming took 6 bases from V and 2 from J, leaving 13 bases between them. This CDR3 region has 14 residues.

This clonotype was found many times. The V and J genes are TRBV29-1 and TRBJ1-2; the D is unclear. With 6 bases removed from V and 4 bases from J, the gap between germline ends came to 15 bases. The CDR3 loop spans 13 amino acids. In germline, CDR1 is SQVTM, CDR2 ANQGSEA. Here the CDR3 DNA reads TGCAGCGTACTAAGGGAGAAGAGCTATGGCTACACCTTC. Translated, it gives CSVLREKSYGYTF. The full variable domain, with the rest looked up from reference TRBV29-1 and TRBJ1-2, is SAVISQKPSRDICQRGTSLTIQCQVDSQVTMMFWYRQQPGQSLTLIATANQGSEATYESGFVIDKFPISRPNLTFSTLTVSNMSPEDSSIYLCSVLREKSYGYTFGSGTRLTVV.

CDR3 bases: TGCGCCAGCAGCCCCGATGGAACTTGGGGCAATCAGCCCCAGCATTTT. Translated, it gives CASSPDGTWGNQPQHF. The V and J genes are TRBV5-1 and TRBJ1-5; D ambiguous. V shed 4 bases and J shed 2 bases, with 16 bases lying between them. This CDR3 comprises 16 residues. From germline, CDR1 is SGHRS and CDR2 YFSETQ.

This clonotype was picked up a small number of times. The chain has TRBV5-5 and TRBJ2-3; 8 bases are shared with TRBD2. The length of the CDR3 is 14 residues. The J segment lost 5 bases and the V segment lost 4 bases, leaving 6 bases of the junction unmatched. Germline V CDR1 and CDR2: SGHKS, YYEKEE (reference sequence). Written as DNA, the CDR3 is TGTGCCAGCAGCATAGCGGGGCCCGAAGATACGCAGTATTTT. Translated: CASSIAGPEDTQYF.

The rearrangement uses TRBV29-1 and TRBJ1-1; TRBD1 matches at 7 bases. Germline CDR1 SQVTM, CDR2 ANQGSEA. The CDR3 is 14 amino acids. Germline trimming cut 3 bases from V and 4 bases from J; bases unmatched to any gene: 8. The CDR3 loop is CSVETDRAGTEAFF. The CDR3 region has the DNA TGCAGCGTTGAGACTGACAGGGCCGGCACTGAAGCTTTCTTT.

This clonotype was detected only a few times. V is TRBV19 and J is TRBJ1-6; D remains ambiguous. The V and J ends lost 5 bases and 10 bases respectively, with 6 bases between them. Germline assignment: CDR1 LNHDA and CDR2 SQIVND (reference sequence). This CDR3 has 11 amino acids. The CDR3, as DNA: TGTGCCAGTAGTGGAAGATCACCCCTCCACTTT. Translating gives CASSGRSPLHF.

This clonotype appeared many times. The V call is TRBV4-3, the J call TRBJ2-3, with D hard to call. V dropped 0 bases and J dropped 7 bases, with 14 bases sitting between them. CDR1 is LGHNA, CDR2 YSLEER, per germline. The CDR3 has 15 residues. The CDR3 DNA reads TGCGCCAGCAGCCAAGATCTGGTGGCTTCATATACGCAGTATTTT. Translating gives CASSQDLVASYTQYF.

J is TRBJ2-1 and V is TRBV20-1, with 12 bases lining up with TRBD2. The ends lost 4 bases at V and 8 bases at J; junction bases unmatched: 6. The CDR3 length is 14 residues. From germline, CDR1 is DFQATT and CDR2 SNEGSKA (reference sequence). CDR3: CSAIHRLAGDEQFF. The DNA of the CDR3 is TGCAGTGCTATCCATCGACTAGCGGGAGATGAGCAGTTCTTC.

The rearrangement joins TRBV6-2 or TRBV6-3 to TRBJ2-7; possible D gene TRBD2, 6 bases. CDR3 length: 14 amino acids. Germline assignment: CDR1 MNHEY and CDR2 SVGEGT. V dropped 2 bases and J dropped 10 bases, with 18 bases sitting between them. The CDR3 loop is CASSYLGGPSDQYF. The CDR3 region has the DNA TGTGCCAGCAGTTACCTCGGGGGACCCTCCGATCAGTACTTC.

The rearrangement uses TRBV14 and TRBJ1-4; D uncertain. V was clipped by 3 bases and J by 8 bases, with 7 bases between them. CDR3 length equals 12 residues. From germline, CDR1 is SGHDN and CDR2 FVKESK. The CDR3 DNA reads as TGTGCCAGCAGCCAGTGGCGGGAAAAACTGTTTTTT. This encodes CASSQWREKLFF.

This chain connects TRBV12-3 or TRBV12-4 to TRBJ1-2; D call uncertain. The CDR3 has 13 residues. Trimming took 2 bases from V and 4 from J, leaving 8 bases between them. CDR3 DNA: TGTGCCAGCAGTTTATACGAGGGCTATGGCTACACCTTC. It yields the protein CASSLYEGYGYTF.

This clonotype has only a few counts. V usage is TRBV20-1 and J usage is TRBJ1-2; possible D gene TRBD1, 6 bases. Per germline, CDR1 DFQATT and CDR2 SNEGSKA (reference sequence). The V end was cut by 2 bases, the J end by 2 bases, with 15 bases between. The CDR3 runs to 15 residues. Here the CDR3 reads CSARRTPGTNYGYTF. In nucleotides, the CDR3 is TGCAGTGCTAGACGTACTCCCGGGACAAACTATGGCTACACCTTC.

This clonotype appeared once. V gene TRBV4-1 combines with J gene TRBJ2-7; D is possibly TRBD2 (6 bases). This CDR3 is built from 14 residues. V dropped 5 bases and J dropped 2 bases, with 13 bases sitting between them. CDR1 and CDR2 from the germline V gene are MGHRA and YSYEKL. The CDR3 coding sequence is TGCGCCAGCAGCAACCCGGGAGCTACCTACGAGCAGTACTTC. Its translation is CASSNPGATYEQYF.

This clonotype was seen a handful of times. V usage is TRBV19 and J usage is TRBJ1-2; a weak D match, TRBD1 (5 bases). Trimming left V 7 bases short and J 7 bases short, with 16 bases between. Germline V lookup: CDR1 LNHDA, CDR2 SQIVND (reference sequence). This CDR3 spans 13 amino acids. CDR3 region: CASKDTSYPGYTF. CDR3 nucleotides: TGTGCCAGTAAGGACACCTCCTATCCTGGCTACACCTTC.

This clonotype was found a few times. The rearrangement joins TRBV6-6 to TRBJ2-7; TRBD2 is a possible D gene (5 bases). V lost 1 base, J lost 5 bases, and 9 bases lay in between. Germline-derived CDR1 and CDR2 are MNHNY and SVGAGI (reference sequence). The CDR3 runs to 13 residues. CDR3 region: CASSYWRFHEQYF. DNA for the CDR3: TGTGCCAGCAGTTACTGGAGGTTCCACGAGCAGTACTTC.

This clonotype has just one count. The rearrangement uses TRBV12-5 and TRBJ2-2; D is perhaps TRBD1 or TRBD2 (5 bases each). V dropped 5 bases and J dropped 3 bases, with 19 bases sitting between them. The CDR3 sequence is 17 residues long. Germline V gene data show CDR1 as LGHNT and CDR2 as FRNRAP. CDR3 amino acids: CASGPPLWGNYTGELFF. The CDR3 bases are TGTGCTAGTGGTCCCCCTCTTTGGGGGAATTACACCGGGGAGCTGTTTTTT.

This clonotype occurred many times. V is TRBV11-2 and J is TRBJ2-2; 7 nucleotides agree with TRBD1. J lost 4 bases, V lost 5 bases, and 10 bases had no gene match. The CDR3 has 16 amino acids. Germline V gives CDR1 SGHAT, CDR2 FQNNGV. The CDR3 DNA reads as TGTGCCAGCAGCATCGACAGGGTAGGAGTCACCGGGGAGCTGTTTTTT. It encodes CASSIDRVGVTGELFF.

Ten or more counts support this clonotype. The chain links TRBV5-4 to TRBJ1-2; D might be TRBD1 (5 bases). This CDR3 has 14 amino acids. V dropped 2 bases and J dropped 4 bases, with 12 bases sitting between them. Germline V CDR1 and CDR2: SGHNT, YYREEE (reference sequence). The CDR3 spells CASSFKGTGYGYTF. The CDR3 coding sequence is TGTGCCAGCAGCTTTAAAGGGACCGGCTATGGCTACACCTTC. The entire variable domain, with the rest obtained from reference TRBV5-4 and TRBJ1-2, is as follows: ETGVTQSPTHLIKTRGQQVTLRCSSQSGHNTVSWYQQALGQGPQFIFQYYREEENGRGNFPPRFSGLQFPNYSSELNVNALELDDSALYLCASSFKGTGYGYTFGSGTRLTVV.

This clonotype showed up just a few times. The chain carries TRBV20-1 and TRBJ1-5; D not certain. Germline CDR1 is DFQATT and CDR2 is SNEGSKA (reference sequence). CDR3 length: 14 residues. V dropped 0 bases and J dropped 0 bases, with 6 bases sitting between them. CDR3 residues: CSARDHYSNQPQHF. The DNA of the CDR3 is TGCAGTGCTAGAGATCATTATAGCAATCAGCCCCAGCATTTT.